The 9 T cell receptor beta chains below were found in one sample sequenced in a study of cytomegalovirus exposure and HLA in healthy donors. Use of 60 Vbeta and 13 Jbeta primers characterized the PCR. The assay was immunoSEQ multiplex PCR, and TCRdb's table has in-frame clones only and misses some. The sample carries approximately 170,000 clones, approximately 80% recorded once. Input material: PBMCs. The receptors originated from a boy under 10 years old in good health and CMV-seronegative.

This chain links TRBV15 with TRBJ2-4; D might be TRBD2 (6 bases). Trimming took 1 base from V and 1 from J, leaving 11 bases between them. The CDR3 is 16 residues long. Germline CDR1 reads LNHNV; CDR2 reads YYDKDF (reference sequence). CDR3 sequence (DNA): TGTGCCACCAGCAGAGGGGGGGATCGTGCCAAAAACATTCAGTACTTC. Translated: CATSRGGDRAKNIQYF.

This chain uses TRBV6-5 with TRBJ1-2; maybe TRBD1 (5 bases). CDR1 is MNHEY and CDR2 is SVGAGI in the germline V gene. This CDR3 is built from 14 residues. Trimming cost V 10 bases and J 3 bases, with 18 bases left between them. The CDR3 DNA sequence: TGTGCCACCAAGTCCCAGGGTAAAGACTATGGCTACACCTTC. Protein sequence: CATKSQGKDYGYTF.

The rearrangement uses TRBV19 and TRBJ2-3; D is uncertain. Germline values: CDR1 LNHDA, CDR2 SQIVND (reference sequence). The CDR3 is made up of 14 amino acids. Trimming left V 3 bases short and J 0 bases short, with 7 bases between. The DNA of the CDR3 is TGTGCCAGTAGTATTTCTCGGAGCACAGATACGCAGTATTTT. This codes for CASSISRSTDTQYF.

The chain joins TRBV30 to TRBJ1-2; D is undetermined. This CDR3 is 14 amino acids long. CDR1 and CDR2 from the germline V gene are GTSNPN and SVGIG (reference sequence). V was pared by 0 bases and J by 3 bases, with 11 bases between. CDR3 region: CAWSVLEGDYGYTF. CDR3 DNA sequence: TGTGCCTGGAGTGTACTAGAGGGAGACTATGGCTACACCTTC.

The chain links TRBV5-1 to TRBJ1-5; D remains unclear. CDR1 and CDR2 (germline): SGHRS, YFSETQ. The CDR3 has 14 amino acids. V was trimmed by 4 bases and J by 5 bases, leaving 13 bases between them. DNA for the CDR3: TGCGCCAGCAGCGTCGGTCACCCCGATCAGCCCCAGCATTTT. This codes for CASSVGHPDQPQHF. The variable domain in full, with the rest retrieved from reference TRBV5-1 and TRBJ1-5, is KAGVTQTPRYLIKTRGQQVTLSCSPISGHRSVSWYQQTPGQGLQFLFEYFSETQRNKGNFPGRFSGRQFSNSRSEMNVSTLELGDSALYLCASSVGHPDQPQHFGDGTRLSIL.

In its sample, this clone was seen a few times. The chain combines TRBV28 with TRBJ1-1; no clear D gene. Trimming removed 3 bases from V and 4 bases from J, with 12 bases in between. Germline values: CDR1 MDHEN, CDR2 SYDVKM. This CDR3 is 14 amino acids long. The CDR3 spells CASSFGDGSTEAFF. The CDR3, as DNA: TGTGCCAGCAGTTTCGGCGACGGGAGCACTGAAGCTTTCTTT.

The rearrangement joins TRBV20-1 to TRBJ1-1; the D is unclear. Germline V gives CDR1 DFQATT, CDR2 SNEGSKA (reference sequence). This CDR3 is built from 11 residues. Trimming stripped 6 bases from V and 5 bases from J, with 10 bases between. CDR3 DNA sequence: TGCAGTGCCCTAGACGTAACTGAAGCTTTCTTT. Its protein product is CSALDVTEAFF.

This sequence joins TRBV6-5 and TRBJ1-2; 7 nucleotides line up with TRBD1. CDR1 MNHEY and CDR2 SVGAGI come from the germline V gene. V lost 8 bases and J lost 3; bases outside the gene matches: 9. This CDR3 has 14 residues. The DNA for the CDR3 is TGTGCCAGCGCTAGGACAGGATCCTACTATGGCTACACCTTC. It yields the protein CASARTGSYYGYTF.

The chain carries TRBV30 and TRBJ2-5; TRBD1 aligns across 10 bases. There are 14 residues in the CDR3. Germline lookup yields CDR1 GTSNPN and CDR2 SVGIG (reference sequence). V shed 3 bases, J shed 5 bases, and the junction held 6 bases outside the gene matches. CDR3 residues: CAWRDRGFMETQYF. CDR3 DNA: TGTGCCTGGAGGGACAGGGGGTTTATGGAGACCCAGTACTTC. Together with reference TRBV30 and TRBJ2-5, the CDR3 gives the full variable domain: SQTIHQWPATLVQPVGSPLSLECTVEGTSNPNLYWYRQAAGRGLQLLFYSVGIGQISSEVPQNLSASRPQDRQFILSSKKLLLSDSGFYLCAWRDRGFMETQYFGPGTRLLVL.